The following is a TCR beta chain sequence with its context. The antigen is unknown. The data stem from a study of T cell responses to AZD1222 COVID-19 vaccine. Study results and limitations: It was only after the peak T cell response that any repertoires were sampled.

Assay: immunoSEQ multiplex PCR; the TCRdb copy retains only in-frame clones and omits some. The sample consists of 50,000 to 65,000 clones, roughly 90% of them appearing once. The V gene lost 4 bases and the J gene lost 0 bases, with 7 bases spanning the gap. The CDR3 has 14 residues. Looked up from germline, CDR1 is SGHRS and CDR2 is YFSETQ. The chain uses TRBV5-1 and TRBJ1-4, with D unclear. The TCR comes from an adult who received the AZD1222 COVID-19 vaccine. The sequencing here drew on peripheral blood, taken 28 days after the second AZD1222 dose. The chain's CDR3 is CASSQEATNEKLFF. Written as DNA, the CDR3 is TGCGCCAGCAGCCAAGAAGCAACTAATGAAAAACTGTTTTTT.